The entry below describes one T cell receptor (beta chain). Its antigen is as yet unknown. J was trimmed by 3 bases and V by 6 bases; bases with no gene match: 9. Germline-derived CDR1 and CDR2 are DFQATT and SNEGSKA (reference sequence). This CDR3 has 14 residues. For the second PCR, which ran for 7 to 11 cycles, a sample-barcoded 5' primer and a J-beta primer mix were used. MiXCR, run by TCRdb on the 5' RACE reads, gives a single entry per CDR3 protein. Here the sample spans over a million distinct CDR3 sequences, roughly 60% being singletons. These data belong to a study of blood T cells in healthy people across ages. General study findings and limits: The study could not conclusively compare naive and antigen-experienced cells, given its unsorted PBMCs. Investigators viewed diversity estimates from one million T cells as underestimates, the study reported. Measured against age, TCR beta diversity per million T cells decreased in a roughly linear manner.

This clonotype originated in a man younger than 30 in good health. The chain recombines TRBV20-1 with TRBJ1-2; 8 bases line up with TRBD1. The sequenced sample was blood. As DNA, the CDR3 is TGCAGTGCGGGCAGGACAGGGAGGGACTATGGCTACACCTTC. Protein product: CSAGRTGRDYGYTF.